This T cell receptor beta chain was recovered during a study of T cells in Graves' hyperthyroidism and ophthalmopathy. The table lists this clonotype with a few counts. RNA transcripts provided the source from which TCR beta CDR3 regions were amplified. First-round RT-PCR with HTBI primers amplified the TCR CDR3 region. TCRdb ran MiXCR on the multiplex PCR reads and lists one entry per CDR3 protein. This table has roughly 840,000 distinct CDR3 sequences, more than 30% appearing once. Per the germline V gene, CDR1 is SNHLY and CDR2 is FYNNEI. The CDR3 consists of 17 residues. V was clipped by 8 bases and J by 5 bases; unmatched bases: 12.

Sequencing used blood. The sequence came from a man aged 18 to 35 with Graves' hyperthyroidism. The chain joins TRBV2 to TRBJ2-2; 12 nucleotides match TRBD2. Here the CDR3 reads CASVETSGRRGTGELFF. The CDR3 DNA sequence: TGTGCCAGCGTTGAAACTAGCGGGAGGAGAGGGACCGGGGAGCTGTTTTTT.